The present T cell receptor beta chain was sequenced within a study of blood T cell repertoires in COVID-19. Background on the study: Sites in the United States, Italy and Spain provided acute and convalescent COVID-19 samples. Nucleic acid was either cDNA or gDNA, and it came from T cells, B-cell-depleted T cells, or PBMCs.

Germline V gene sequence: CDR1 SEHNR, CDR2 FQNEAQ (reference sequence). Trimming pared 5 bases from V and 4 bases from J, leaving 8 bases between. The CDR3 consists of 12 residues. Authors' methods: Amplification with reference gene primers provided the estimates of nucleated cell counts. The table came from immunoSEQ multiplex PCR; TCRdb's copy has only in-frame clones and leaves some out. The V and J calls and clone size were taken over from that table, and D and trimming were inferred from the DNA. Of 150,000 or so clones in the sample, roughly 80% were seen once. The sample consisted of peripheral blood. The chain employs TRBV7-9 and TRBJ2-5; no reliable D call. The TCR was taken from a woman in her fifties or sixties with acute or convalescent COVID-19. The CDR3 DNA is TGTGCCAGCAGCCCCCAGTCAGAGACCCAGTACTTC. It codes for CASSPQSETQYF.